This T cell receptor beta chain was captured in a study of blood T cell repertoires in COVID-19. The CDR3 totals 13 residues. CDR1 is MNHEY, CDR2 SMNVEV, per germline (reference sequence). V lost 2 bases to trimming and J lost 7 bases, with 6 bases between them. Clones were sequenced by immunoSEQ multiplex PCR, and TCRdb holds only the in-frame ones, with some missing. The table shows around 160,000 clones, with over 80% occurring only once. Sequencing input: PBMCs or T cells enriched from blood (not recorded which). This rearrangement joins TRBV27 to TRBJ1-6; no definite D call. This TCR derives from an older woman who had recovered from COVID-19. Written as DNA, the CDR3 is TGTGCCAGCAGTTTAGCAGTGAATTCACCCCTCCACTTT. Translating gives CASSLAVNSPLHF.